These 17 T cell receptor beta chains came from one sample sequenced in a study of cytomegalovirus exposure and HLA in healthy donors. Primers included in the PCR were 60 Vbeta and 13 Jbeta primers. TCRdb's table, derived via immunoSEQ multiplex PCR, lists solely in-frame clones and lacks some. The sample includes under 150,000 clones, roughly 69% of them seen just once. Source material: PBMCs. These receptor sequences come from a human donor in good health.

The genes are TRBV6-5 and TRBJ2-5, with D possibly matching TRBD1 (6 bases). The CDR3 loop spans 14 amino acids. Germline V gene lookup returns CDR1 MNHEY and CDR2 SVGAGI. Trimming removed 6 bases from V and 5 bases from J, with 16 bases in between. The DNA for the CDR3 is TGTGCCAGCAGCAAACAGGGCCTAGGGGAGACCCAGTACTTC. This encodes CASSKQGLGETQYF.

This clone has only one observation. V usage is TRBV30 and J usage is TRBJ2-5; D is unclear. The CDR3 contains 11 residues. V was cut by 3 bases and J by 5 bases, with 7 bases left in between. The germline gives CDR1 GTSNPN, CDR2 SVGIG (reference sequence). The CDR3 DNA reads TGTGCCTGGAGCCTGAGTGAGACCCAGTACTTC. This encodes CAWSLSETQYF.

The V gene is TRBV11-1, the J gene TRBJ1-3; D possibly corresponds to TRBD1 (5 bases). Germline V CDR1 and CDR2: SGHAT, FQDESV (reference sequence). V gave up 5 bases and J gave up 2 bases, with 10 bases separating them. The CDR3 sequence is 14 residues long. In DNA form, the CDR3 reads TGTGCCAGCAGCCCGGGGGTAGCTGGAAACACCATATATTTT. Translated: CASSPGVAGNTIYF.

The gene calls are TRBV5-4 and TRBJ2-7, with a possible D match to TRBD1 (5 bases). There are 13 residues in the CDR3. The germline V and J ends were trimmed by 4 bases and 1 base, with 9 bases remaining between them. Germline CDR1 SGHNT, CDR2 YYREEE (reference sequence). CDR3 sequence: CASSPDSSYEQYF. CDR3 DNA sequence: TGTGCCAGCAGCCCTGACAGTTCCTACGAGCAGTACTTC.

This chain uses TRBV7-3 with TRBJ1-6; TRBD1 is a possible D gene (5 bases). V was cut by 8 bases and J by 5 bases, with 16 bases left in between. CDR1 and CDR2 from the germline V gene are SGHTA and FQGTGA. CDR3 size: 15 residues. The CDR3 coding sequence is TGTGCCAGCCCTTCGCCAGGGATAGATAATTCACCCCTCCACTTT. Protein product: CASPSPGIDNSPLHF. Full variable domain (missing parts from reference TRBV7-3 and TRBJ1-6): GAGVSQTPSNKVTEKGKYVELRCDPISGHTALYWYRQSLGQGPEFLIYFQGTGAADDSGLPNDRFFAVRPEGSVSTLKIQRTERGDSAVYLCASPSPGIDNSPLHFGNGTRLTVT.

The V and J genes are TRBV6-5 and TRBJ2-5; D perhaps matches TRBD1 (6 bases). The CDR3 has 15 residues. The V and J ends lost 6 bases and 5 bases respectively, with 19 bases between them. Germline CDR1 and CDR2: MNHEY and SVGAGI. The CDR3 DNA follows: TGTGCCAGCAGCGGCCAAAACAGGGTAGGGGAGACCCAGTACTTC. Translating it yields CASSGQNRVGETQYF.

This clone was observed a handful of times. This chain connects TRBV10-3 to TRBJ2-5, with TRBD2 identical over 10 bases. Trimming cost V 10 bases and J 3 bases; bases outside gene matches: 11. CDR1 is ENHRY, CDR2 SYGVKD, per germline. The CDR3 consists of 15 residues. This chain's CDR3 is CATRTSGVGKETQYF. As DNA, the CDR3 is TGTGCCACCCGGACTAGCGGAGTGGGGAAAGAGACCCAGTACTTC.

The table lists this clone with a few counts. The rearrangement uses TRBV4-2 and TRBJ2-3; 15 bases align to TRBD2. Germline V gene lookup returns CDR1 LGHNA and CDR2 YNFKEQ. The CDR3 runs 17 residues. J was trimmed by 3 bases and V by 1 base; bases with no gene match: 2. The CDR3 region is CASSQVGTSGRTDTQYF. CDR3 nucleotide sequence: TGTGCCAGCAGCCAAGTTGGGACTAGCGGGAGGACAGATACGCAGTATTTT.

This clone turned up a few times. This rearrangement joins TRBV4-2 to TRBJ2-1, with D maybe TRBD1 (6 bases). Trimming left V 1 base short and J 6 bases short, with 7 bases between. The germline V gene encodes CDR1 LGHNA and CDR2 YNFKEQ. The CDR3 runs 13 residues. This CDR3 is CASSQGGPNEQFF. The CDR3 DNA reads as TGTGCCAGCAGCCAAGGGGGGCCCAATGAGCAGTTCTTC.

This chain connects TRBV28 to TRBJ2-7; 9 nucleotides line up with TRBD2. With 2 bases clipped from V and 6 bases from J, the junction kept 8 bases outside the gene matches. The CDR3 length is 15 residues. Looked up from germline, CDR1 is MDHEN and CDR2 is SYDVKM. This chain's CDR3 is CASSLGIGLASEQYF. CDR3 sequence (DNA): TGTGCCAGCAGTTTAGGTATAGGACTAGCGAGCGAGCAGTACTTC.

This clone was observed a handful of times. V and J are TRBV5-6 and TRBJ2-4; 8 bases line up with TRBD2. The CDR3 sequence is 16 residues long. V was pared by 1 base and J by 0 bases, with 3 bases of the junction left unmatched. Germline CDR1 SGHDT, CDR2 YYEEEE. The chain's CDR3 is CASSLMTSAAKNIQYF. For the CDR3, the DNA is TGTGCCAGCAGCTTGATGACTAGCGCAGCCAAAAACATTCAGTACTTC.

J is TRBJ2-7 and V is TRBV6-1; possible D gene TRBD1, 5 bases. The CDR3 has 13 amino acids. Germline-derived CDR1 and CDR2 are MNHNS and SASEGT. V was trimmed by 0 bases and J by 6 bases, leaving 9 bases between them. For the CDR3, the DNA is TGTGCCAGCAGTGAAGCGGAAAGGGGCGAGCAGTACTTC. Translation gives CASSEAERGEQYF.

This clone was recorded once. Here the CDR3 DNA reads TGTGCCAGTAGTGGACTAGCGGGAGTCTACGAGCAGTACTTC. Its translation: CASSGLAGVYEQYF. The rearrangement uses TRBV19 and TRBJ2-7; 13 bases agree with TRBD2. Germline CDR1 reads LNHDA; CDR2 reads SQIVND (reference sequence). The CDR3 extends over 14 amino acids. V was clipped by 5 bases and J by 3 bases; unmatched bases: 1.

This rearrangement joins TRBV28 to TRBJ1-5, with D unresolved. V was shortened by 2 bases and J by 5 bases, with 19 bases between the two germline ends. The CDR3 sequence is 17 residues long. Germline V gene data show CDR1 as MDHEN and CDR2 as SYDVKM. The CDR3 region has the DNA TGTGCCAGCAGTTTAGCGGTCCGGGGAGGAAAGGATCAGCCCCAGCATTTT. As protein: CASSLAVRGGKDQPQHF.

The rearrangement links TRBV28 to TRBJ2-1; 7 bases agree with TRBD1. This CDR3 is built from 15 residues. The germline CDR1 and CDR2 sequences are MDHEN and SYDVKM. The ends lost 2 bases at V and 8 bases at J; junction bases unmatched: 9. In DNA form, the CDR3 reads TGTGCCAGCAGTTTACGGGGACAGAGGGGCGATGAGCAGTTCTTC. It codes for CASSLRGQRGDEQFF.

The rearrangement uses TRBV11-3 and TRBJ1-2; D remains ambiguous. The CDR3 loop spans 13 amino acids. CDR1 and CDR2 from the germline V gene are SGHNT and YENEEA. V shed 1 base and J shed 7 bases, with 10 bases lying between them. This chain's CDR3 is CASSLVRSRGYTF. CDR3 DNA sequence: TGTGCCAGCAGCTTAGTACGGTCTCGTGGCTACACCTTC.

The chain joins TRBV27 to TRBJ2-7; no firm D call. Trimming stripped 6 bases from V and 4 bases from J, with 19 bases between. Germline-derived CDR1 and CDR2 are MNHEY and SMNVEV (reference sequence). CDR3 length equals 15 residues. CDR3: CASSLDPNTRYEQYF. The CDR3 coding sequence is TGTGCCAGCAGCCTTGACCCTAACACGAGGTACGAGCAGTACTTC.